A selection of T cell receptor beta chains follows, all from one sample in a study of blood T cell repertoires in COVID-19. Profiling relied on immunoSEQ multiplex PCR, and the TCRdb table lists in-frame clones only, not all of them. The data show some 360,000 clones, 85% to 90% seen once. Specimen: PBMCs or T cells enriched from blood (not recorded which). The receptors were sampled from a woman aged 25 to 39 who had been exposed to COVID-19. CDR3s include the opening cysteine and the closing phenylalanine or tryptophan. The D gene is left open where the match is weak. Rows may omit the clone size; those that give it use once, few, many or a size class.

length | J | D | V | size | DNA | CDR3
15 | TRBJ2-7 | TRBD2 | TRBV11-1 | . | TGTGCCAGCAGCCCGGGACTAGCGGAGTCCTACGAGCAGTACTTC | CASSPGLAESYEQYF
16 | TRBJ2-1 | TRBD2 | TRBV19 | . | TGTGCCAGTAGTGTCCTAGCGGGCCTCTCCTACAATGAGCAGTTCTTC | CASSVLAGLSYNEQFF
17 | TRBJ2-4 | TRBD1 | TRBV19 | . | TGTGCCAGTAGTACGCAGACAGGGGGCTTCGGCAAAAACATTCAGTACTTC | CASSTQTGGFGKNIQYF
12 | TRBJ2-1 | . | TRBV2 | once | TGTGCCAGCGGAGGGACTTTTAATGAGCAGTTCTTC | CASGGTFNEQFF
18 | TRBJ2-3 | . | TRBV14 | . | TGTGCCAGCAGCCAAGATGGCGCTCCTAGTCGTGGCACAGATACGCAGTATTTT | CASSQDGAPSRGTDTQYF
17 | TRBJ1-1 | . | TRBV19 | . | TGTGCCAGTAGTATTGGTATCCCAGGGGAGGGGAACACTGAAGCTTTCTTT | CASSIGIPGEGNTEAFF
17 | TRBJ2-4 | . | TRBV7-3 | . | TGTGCCAGCAGCCCAACTCTGGTAGCCGGATCCAAAAACATTCAGTACTTC | CASSPTLVAGSKNIQYF
17 | TRBJ2-3 | . | TRBV7-6 | . | TGTGCCAGCGGATCGGCCGGGAGTTCTCTAAACACAGATACGCAGTATTTT | CASGSAGSSLNTDTQYF
13 | TRBJ1-2 | TRBD1 | TRBV14 | . | TGTGCCAGCAGCCCCAAGATGGGACAGGGTCCGAACTTC | CASSPKMGQGPNF
19 | TRBJ2-6 | TRBD1 | TRBV9 | . | TGTGCCAGCAGCGTAGCCTCTGACAGGGGGGCTGGAGGGGCCAACGTCCTGACTTTC | CASSVASDRGAGGANVLTF
12 | TRBJ2-7 | TRBD1 | TRBV9 | . | TGTGCCAGCAGCCCCGGGGACAGTCCTAAGTACTTC | CASSPGDSPKYF
11 | TRBJ2-1 | . | TRBV7-9 | . | . | CASSPFFWQFF
18 | TRBJ1-3 | . | TRBV21-1 | . | TGTGCCAGCAGCAAAGGTCAGACGAAGCGACTCTCTGGAAACACCATATATTTT | CASSKGQTKRLSGNTIYF
12 | TRBJ2-7 | . | TRBV29-1 | few | TGCAGCGTTGGGGACAACTCCTACGAGCAGTACTTC | CSVGDNSYEQYF
14 | TRBJ2-5 | TRBD1 | TRBV5-1 | few | TGCGCCAGCAGCTTAGGACAGGGCCAAGAGACCCAGTACTTC | CASSLGQGQETQYF
15 | TRBJ2-7 | TRBD1 | TRBV5-5 | . | TGTGCCAGCAGCTTGGAGGACAGGGGACCTTACGAGCAGTACTTC | CASSLEDRGPYEQYF
12 | TRBJ1-1 | . | TRBV5-6 | . | TGTGCCAGCAGCTTATATCTAAACGAAGCTTTCTTT | CASSLYLNEAFF
15 | TRBJ2-5 | TRBD2 | TRBV30 | . | TGTGCCTGGAGTGTACTAGCGGGACTCCAAGAGACCCAGTACTTC | CAWSVLAGLQETQYF
14 | TRBJ2-3 | TRBD1 | TRBV5-1 | . | TGCGCCAGCAGCCAGGGACAGGGCGGGGATACGCAGTATTTT | CASSQGQGGDTQYF
14 | TRBJ1-2 | . | TRBV19 | . | TGTGCCAGTAGTCGGACAGATACTAACTATGGCTACACCTTC | CASSRTDTNYGYTF
20 | TRBJ2-2 | TRBD2 | TRBV9 | . | TGTGCCAGCAGCGATTGGACGGCTAGCGGGAGAAGTTGGGACACCGGGGAGCTGTTTTTT | CASSDWTASGRSWDTGELFF
14 | TRBJ1-6 | TRBD1 | TRBV27 | . | TGTGCCAGCAGTTTAAACAGGGGTGCTTCACCCCTCCACTTT | CASSLNRGASPLHF
12 | TRBJ1-6 | . | TRBV6-2/TRBV6-3 | . | TGTGCCAGCAGTTACTCGGACAGTTCCCTCCACTTT | CASSYSDSSLHF
14 | TRBJ2-7 | TRBD2 | TRBV7-3 | . | TGTGCCAGCAGCTCGGGACTAGCGGGAGACGAGCAGTACTTC | CASSSGLAGDEQYF
17 | TRBJ1-6 | TRBD1 | TRBV9 | . | TGTGCCAGCAGCGTAGCTACCCCGGGACAGTTTAATTCACCCCTCCACTTT | CASSVATPGQFNSPLHF
15 | TRBJ2-2 | TRBD1 | TRBV6-2/TRBV6-3 | . | TGTGCCAGCAGTCCAAGACAGGGGCCCACCGGGGAGCTGTTTTTT | CASSPRQGPTGELFF
15 | TRBJ2-3 | TRBD1 | TRBV27 | few | TGTGCCAGCAGTTTACGGAGACAGGGGGTAGATACGCAGTATTTT | CASSLRRQGVDTQYF
16 | TRBJ2-4 | . | TRBV10-3 | once | TGTGCCATCAGTGAGTCTTGGAGCGGTGGGGAAAACATTCAGTACTTC | CAISESWSGGENIQYF
15 | TRBJ1-1 | . | TRBV7-8 | . | TGTGCCAGCAGCTTAGCCATGGGGCTGAACACTGAAGCTTTCTTT | CASSLAMGLNTEAFF
13 | TRBJ2-3 | . | TRBV27 | . | TGTGCCAGCAGTTTCTGGCCGACAGATACGCAGTATTTT | CASSFWPTDTQYF
15 | TRBJ2-3 | . | TRBV6-5 | . | TGTGCCAGCAGTCGGGGAGAATGGGCCACAGATACGCAGTATTTT | CASSRGEWATDTQYF
15 | TRBJ1-1 | TRBD1 | TRBV7-2 | . | TGTGCCAGCAGCCGGGCCGGGACAGCGAACACTGAAGCTTTCTTT | CASSRAGTANTEAFF
15 | TRBJ2-2 | . | TRBV2 | once | TGTGCCAGCAGGACGGAGGCCTTGAACACCGGGGAGCTGTTTTTT | CASRTEALNTGELFF